Listed here is a single T cell receptor (beta chain). Its matching antigen is unknown. The primer mix had 60 Vbeta and 13 Jbeta primers. Generated by immunoSEQ multiplex PCR, the TCRdb table keeps only in-frame clones and is missing some. This table has about 100,000 clones, roughly three fifths appearing once. This entry belongs to a study of cytomegalovirus exposure and HLA in healthy donors. Findings and limits, study-wide: The study put some 150 TCR beta chains on its list as cytomegalovirus-associated. Later analysis placed DRB1 highest and HLA-C lowest in TCR association rates, which differed by HLA locus.

Sequencing was done on a sample of PBMCs. The source is a human donor in good health.

CDR3 loop: CASSEQGQGAARELFF. The CDR3 DNA sequence: TGTGCCAGCAGTGAACAGGGGCAGGGTGCGGCCCGGGAGCTGTTTTTT. The chain recombines TRBV6-1 with TRBJ2-2; D may be TRBD1 (6 bases). The germline V gene encodes CDR1 MNHNS and CDR2 SASEGT. Trimming pared 2 bases from V and 9 bases from J, leaving 19 bases between. CDR3 size: 16 residues.